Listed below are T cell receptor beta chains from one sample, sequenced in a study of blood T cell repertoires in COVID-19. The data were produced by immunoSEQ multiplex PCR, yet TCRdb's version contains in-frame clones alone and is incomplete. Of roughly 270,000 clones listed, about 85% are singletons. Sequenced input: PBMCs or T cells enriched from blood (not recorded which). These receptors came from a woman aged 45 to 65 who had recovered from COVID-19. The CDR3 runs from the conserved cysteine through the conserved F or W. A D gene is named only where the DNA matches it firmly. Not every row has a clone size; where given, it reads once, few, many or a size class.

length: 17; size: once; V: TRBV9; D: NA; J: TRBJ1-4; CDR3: CASSVAEGRRTNEKLFF; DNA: TGTGCCAGCAGCGTAGCGGAGGGGAGAAGAACTAATGAAAAACTGTTTTTT
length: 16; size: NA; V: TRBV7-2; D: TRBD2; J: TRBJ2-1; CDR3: CASSPASGRRLNEQFF; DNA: TGTGCCAGCAGCCCCGCTAGCGGGAGAAGATTGAATGAGCAGTTCTTC
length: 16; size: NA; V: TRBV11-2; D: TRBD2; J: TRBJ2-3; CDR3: CASSLDLSGRSDTQYF; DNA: TGTGCCAGCAGCTTAGATCTGAGCGGGAGGTCAGATACGCAGTATTTT
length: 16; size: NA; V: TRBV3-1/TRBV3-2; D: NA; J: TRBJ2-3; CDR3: CASSQDLKGQADTQYF; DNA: TGTGCCAGCAGCCAAGATCTCAAGGGGCAGGCAGATACGCAGTATTTT
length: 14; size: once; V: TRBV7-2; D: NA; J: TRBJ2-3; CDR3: CASSLGPPVNTQYF; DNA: TGTGCCAGCAGCTTAGGTCCTCCTGTAAATACGCAGTATTTT
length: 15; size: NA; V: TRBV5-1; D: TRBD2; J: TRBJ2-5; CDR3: CASRAGGNFLETQYF; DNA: TGCGCCAGCAGAGCGGGGGGGAATTTTTTAGAGACCCAGTACTTC
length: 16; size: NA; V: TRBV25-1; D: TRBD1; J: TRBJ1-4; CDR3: CASSRRDSTTNEKLFF; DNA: TGTGCCAGCAGCAGAAGGGACAGCACAACTAATGAAAAACTGTTTTTT
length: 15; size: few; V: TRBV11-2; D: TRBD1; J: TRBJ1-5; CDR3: CASSLDRGTGQPQHF; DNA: TGTGCCAGCAGCTTAGACAGGGGGACAGGACAGCCCCAGCATTTT
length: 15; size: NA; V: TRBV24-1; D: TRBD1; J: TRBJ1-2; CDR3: CATSDPDRLAYGYTF; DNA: TGTGCCACCAGTGACCCGGACAGGTTGGCCTATGGCTACACCTTC
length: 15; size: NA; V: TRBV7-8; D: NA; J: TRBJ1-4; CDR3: CASTPQGLIEEKLFF; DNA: TGTGCCAGCACCCCTCAGGGCCTAATAGAGGAAAAACTGTTTTTT
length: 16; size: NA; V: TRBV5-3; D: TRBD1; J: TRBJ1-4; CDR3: CARSLAPGQGPEKLFF; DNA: TGTGCCAGAAGCCTAGCACCGGGACAGGGACCTGAAAAACTGTTTTTT
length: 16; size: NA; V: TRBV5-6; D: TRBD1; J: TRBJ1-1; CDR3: CASSLLRDRDGTEAFF; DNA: TGTGCCAGCAGCCTACTCCGGGACAGGGACGGAACTGAAGCTTTCTTT
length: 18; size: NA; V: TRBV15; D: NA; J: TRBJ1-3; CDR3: CATSREFRTDGVGNTIYF; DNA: TGTGCCACCAGCAGAGAATTCCGGACAGACGGAGTGGGCAACACCATATATTTT
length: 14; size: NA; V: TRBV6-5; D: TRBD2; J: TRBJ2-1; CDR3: CASSRTSGWDEQFF; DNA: TGTGCCAGCAGTCGGACTAGCGGCTGGGATGAGCAGTTCTTC
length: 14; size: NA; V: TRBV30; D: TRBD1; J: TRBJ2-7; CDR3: CAWNPGQGPYEQYF; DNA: TGTGCCTGGAACCCGGGACAGGGGCCCTACGAGCAGTACTTC
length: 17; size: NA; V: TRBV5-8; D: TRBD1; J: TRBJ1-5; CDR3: CASSLDRGLMSNQPQHF; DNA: TGTGCCAGCAGCTTGGACAGGGGGCTTATGTCGAATCAGCCCCAGCATTTT
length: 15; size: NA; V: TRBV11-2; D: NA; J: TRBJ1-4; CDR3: CASSHSSGEGEKLFF; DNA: TGTGCCAGCAGCCATAGTTCGGGCGAGGGTGAAAAACTGTTTTTT
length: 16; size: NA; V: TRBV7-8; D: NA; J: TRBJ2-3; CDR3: CASSLVLRAGTDTQYF; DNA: TGTGCCAGCAGCTTAGTTCTTCGAGCGGGCACAGATACGCAGTATTTT
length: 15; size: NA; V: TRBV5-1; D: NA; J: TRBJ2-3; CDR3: CASSLWSGRTDTQYF; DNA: TGCGCCAGCAGCTTGTGGTCAGGGCGAACAGATACGCAGTATTTT
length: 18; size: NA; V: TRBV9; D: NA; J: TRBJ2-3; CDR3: CASSSPDGRRGITDTQYF; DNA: TGTGCCAGCAGCTCCCCCGACGGGAGACGTGGGATCACAGATACGCAGTATTTT
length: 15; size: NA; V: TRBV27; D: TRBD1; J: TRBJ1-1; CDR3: CASSTQTGSNTEAFF; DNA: TGTGCCAGCAGTACGCAGACAGGGTCGAACACTGAAGCTTTCTTT
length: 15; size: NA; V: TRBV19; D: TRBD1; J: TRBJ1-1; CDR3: CASSVRDRMNTEAFF; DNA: TGTGCCAGTAGTGTGAGGGACAGAATGAACACTGAAGCTTTCTTT
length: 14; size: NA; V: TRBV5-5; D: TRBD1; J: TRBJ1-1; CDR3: CASSLSVQGTEAFF; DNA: TGTGCCAGCAGCTTGTCTGTACAGGGGACTGAAGCTTTCTTT
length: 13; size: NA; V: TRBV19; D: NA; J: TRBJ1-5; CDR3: CASSIPGFRPQHF; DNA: TGTGCCAGTAGTATTCCGGGTTTTCGGCCCCAGCATTTT
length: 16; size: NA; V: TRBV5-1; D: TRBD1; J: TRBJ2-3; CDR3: CASSLTGTGGTDTQYF; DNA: TGCGCCAGCAGCTTGACCGGGACAGGGGGCACAGATACGCAGTATTTT
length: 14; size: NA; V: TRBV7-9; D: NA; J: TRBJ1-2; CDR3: CASSLEQGNYGYTF; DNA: TGTGCCAGCAGCTTAGAGCAGGGAAACTATGGCTACACCTTC
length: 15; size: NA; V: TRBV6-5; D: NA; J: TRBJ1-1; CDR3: CASSYSVGGSTEAFF; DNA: TGTGCCAGCAGTTACTCGGTAGGAGGGAGCACTGAAGCTTTCTTT
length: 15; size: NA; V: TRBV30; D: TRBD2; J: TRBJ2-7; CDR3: CAYRSAGGPLYEQYF; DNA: TGTGCCTATCGATCAGCGGGAGGGCCATTATACGAGCAGTACTTC
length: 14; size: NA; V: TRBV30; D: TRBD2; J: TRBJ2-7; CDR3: CAWSPRGGRAEQYF; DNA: TGTGCCTGGAGTCCCCGGGGTGGGAGGGCCGAGCAGTACTTC
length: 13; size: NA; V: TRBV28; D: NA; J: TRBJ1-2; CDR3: CAGSSRTEYGYTF; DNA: TGTGCCGGCAGTTCCCGGACAGAATATGGCTACACCTTC
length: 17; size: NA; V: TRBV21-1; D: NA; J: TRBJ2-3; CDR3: CASFQKRRGARRDTQYF; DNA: TGTGCCAGCTTCCAAAAACGGCGGGGGGCCAGGAGGGATACGCAGTATTTT
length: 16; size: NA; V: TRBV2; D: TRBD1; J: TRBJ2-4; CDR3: CASSIDRGTVKNIQYF; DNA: TGTGCCAGCAGTATCGACAGGGGGACGGTCAAAAACATTCAGTACTTC
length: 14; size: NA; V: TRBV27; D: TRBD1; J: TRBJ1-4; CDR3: CASRGTGANEKLFF; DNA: TGTGCCAGCAGAGGGACAGGGGCTAATGAAAAACTGTTTTTT
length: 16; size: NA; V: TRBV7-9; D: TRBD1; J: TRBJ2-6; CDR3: CASSSTGDSGANVLTF; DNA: TGTGCCAGCAGTTCCACAGGGGACTCTGGGGCCAACGTCCTGACTTTC
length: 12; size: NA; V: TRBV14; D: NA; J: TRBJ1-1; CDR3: CASSQDRVEAFF; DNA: TGTGCCAGCAGCCAAGATCGAGTGGAAGCTTTCTTT
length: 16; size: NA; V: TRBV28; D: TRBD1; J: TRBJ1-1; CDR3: CASSIPPRTGRTEAFF; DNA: TGTGCCAGCAGTATTCCACCAAGGACAGGGAGGACTGAAGCTTTCTTT
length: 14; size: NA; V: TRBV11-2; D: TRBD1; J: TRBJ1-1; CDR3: CASSQQTGGTEAFF; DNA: TGTGCCAGCAGCCAACAGACAGGGGGCACTGAAGCTTTCTTT
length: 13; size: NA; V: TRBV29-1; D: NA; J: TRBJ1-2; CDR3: CSVEAGTPYGYTF; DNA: TGCAGCGTTGAAGCGGGGACACCCTATGGCTACACCTTC
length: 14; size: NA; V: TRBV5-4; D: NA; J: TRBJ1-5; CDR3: CASREQGSNQPQHF; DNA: TGTGCCAGCAGGGAACAGGGTAGCAATCAGCCCCAGCATTTT
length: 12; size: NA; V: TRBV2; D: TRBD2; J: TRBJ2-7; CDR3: CASIGGWNEQYF; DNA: TGTGCCAGCATCGGGGGGTGGAACGAGCAGTACTTC
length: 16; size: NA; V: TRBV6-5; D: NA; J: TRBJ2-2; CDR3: CASSYGLRGPGGELFF; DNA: TGTGCCAGCAGTTACGGGTTGCGGGGGCCGGGCGGGGAGCTGTTTTTT
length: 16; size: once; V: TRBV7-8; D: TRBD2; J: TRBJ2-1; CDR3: CASSPRLAGGRNEQFF; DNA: TGTGCCAGCAGCCCCCGACTAGCGGGGGGGCGCAATGAGCAGTTCTTC
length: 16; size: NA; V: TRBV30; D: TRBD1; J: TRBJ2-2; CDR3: CAWSVLRTGRRGELFF; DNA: TGTGCCTGGAGTGTACTCCGGACAGGTCGGAGAGGGGAGCTGTTTTTT